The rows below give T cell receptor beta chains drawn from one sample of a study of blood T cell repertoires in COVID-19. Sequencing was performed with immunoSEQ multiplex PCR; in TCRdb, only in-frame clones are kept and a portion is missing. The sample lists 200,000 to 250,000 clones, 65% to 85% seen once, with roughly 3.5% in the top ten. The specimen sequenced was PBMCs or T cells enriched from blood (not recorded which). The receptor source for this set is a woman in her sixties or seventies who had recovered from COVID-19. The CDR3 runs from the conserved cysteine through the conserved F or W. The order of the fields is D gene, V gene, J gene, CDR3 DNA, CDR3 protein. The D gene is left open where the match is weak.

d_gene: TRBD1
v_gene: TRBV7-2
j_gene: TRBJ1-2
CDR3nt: TGTGCCAGCAGCTTAGTGGGGACAGGGAGGAGCTATGGCTACACCTTC
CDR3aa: CASSLVGTGRSYGYTF

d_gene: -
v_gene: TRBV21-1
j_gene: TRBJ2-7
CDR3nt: TGTGCCAGAAGACAGGGGATGTTGGGGGAGCAGTACTTC
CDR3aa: CARRQGMLGEQYF

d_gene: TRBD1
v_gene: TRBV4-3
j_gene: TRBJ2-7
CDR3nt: TGCGCCAGCAGCCTCTCCGGGACAGGATCCTACGAGCAGTACTTC
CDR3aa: CASSLSGTGSYEQYF

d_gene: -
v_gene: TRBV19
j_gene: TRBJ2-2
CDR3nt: TGTGCCAGTAGTATAGGAGCGGTGGAGCTGTTTTTT
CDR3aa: CASSIGAVELFF

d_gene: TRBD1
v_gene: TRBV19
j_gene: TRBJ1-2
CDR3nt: TGTGCCAGTAGTATATCGACAGGGAAAGCTAACTATGGCTACACCTTC
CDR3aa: CASSISTGKANYGYTF

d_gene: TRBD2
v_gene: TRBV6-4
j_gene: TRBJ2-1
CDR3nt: TGTGCCAGCAGTGATAGGGCTAGCGGGGGTGAGCAGTTCTTC
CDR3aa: CASSDRASGGEQFF

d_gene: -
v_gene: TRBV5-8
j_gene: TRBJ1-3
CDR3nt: TGTGCCAGCAGCTTGGATGACAGGACGGAGGACACCATATATTTT
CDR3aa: CASSLDDRTEDTIYF

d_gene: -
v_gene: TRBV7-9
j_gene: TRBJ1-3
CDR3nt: TGTGCCAGCAGCCCAATACGGCAATCGACAGGATCTGGAAACACCATATATTTT
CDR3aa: CASSPIRQSTGSGNTIYF

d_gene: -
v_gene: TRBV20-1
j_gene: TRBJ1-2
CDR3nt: TGCAGTGGCGTCGGGGGCTATGGCTACACCTTC
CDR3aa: CSGVGGYGYTF

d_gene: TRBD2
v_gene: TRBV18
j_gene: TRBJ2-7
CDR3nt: TGTGCCACAACTAGCGCCACCTACGAGCAGTACTTC
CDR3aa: CATTSATYEQYF

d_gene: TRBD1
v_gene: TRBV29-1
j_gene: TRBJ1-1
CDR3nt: TGCGTTGTACAGGGGGCGTACACTGAAGCTTTCTTT
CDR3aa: CVVQGAYTEAFF

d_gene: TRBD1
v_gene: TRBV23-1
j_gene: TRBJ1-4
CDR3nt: TGCGCCAGCAGTCAAAATACAGGGGGCGATTTCGGAAAACTGTTTTTT
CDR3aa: CASSQNTGGDFGKLFF